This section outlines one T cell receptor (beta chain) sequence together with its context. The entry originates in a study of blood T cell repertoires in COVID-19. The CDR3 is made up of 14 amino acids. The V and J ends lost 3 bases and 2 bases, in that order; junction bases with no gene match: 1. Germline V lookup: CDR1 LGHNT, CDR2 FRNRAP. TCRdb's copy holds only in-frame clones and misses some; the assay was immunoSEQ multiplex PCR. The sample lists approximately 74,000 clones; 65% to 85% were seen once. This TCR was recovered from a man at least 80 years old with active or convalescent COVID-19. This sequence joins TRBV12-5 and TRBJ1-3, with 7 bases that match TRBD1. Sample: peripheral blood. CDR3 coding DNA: TGTGCTAGTGGTTTCGACAGGGCTGGAAACACCATATATTTT. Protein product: CASGFDRAGNTIYF.